Shown below are 21 T cell receptor beta chains from a single sample sequenced in a study of cytomegalovirus exposure and HLA in healthy donors. PCR was performed using 60 Vbeta and 13 Jbeta primers. Clones were read by immunoSEQ multiplex PCR, and TCRdb kept only the in-frame ones, dropping some. Of roughly 220,000 clones detected, around four fifths appear once; the ten largest clones hold less than 3%. The specimen sequenced was PBMCs. These receptors all stem from a woman aged 40 to 50 in good health and CMV-seronegative.

There are a few counts of this clone. The chain's CDR3 is CASSWGDRGTYGYTF. The CDR3 nucleotides are TGCGCCAGCAGCTGGGGGGACAGGGGGACCTATGGCTACACCTTC. This sequence joins TRBV5-1 and TRBJ1-2; 11 bases align to TRBD1. With 3 bases clipped from V and 4 bases from J, the junction kept 5 bases outside the gene matches. The CDR3 is 15 amino acids. Per the germline V gene, CDR1 is SGHRS and CDR2 is YFSETQ.

V usage is TRBV6-1 and J usage is TRBJ2-1, with 11 positions matching TRBD2. V dropped 6 bases and J dropped 4; count of bases not matched to a gene: 5. CDR3 size: 15 residues. Germline values: CDR1 MNHNS, CDR2 SASEGT. The CDR3 reads CASSVLAGVYNEQFF. DNA of the CDR3: TGTGCCAGCAGCGTACTAGCGGGGGTGTACAATGAGCAGTTCTTC.

The chain uses TRBV23-1 and TRBJ2-1; 12 nucleotides agree with TRBD1. TRBV23-1 carries the ORF label, with uncertain function. CDR3 length: 14 residues. V shed 4 bases and J 8 bases; nucleotides not matched to a gene: 3. CDR3 nucleotides: TGCGCCAGCAGTCTATGGGACAGGGGGCATGAGCAGTTCTTC. It codes for CASSLWDRGHEQFF.

The chain is built from TRBV5-1 and TRBJ1-5; the D is unclear. This CDR3 is 15 amino acids long. Trimming shortened V by 0 bases and J by 3 bases, and 10 bases separated the two germline ends. Germline V lookup: CDR1 SGHRS, CDR2 YFSETQ. CDR3 sequence (DNA): TGCGCCAGCAGCTTGGCCCCAGGTCCCAATCAGCCCCAGCATTTT. It yields the protein CASSLAPGPNQPQHF.

This clone was observed a few times. The chain links TRBV4-2 to TRBJ2-2, with TRBD2 identical over 8 bases. Germline assignment: CDR1 LGHNA and CDR2 YNFKEQ. The CDR3 runs to 14 residues. J lost 6 bases, V lost 6 bases, and 6 bases had no gene match. The CDR3, as DNA: TGTGCCAGCAGTAGCGGGACGGGGTCCGGGGAGCTGTTTTTT. As protein: CASSSGTGSGELFF.

The V and J genes are TRBV6-6 and TRBJ1-1; TRBD1 matches 7 bases. The CDR3 is made up of 14 amino acids. CDR1 is MNHNY, CDR2 SVGAGI, per germline (reference sequence). V shed 6 bases, J shed 0 bases, and the junction held 4 bases outside the gene matches. CDR3: CASRWDSVNTEAFF. CDR3 bases: TGTGCCAGCAGATGGGACAGCGTGAACACTGAAGCTTTCTTT.

This clone was counted a few times. V is TRBV13 and J is TRBJ2-7; possibly TRBD2 for D (6 bases). The CDR3 has 14 residues. The V gene lost 5 bases and the J gene lost 9 bases, with 20 bases spanning the gap. Germline V gene data show CDR1 as PRHDT and CDR2 as FYEKMQ (reference sequence). CDR3 sequence reads: CASSLIAPGAGQYF. The CDR3 coding sequence is TGTGCCAGCAGCCTAATCGCTCCCGGAGCGGGGCAGTACTTC.

This clone has only one observation. V gene TRBV18 combines with J gene TRBJ2-7, with 7 bases identical to TRBD1. The CDR3 spans 14 residues. The V gene end was trimmed by 3 bases and the J gene end by 5 bases; junction bases not matched to a gene: 7. CDR1 is KGHSH, CDR2 LQKENI, per germline. CDR3 sequence reads: CASSPQRTGHEQYF. The CDR3 DNA is TGTGCCAGCTCACCGCAAAGGACAGGTCACGAGCAGTACTTC.

As to this clone: Additional DNA sequences in this sample encode the identical CDR3. The chain carries TRBV5-1 and TRBJ1-1; no reliable D call. Germline loops: CDR1 SGHRS, CDR2 YFSETQ. Trimming cost V 0 bases and J 2 bases, with 5 bases left between them. This CDR3 is built from 13 residues. CDR3 residues: CASSLAGNTEAFF. DNA of the CDR3: TGCGCCAGCAGCTTGGCAGGAAACACTGAAGCTTTCTTT.

This sequence joins TRBV28 and TRBJ2-7; 7 positions match TRBD1. The CDR3 has 14 residues. Trimming removed 6 bases from V and 5 bases from J; junction bases left unmatched: 10. Germline CDR1 MDHEN, CDR2 SYDVKM. The CDR3 nucleotides are TGTGCCAGCAGCCATACAGGGGCAGTACACGAGCAGTACTTC. It is translated as CASSHTGAVHEQYF.

The chain has TRBV5-1 and TRBJ2-5; D remains unclear. Trimming cost V 5 bases and J 0 bases, with 11 bases left between them. Germline lookup yields CDR1 SGHRS and CDR2 YFSETQ. This CDR3 has 14 residues. The CDR3 sequence is CASRYPGNQETQYF. CDR3 nucleotide sequence: TGCGCCAGCAGATATCCGGGTAACCAAGAGACCCAGTACTTC. The full variable domain, in which reference TRBV5-1 and TRBJ2-5 provide the parts outside the CDR3, is KAGVTQTPRYLIKTRGQQVTLSCSPISGHRSVSWYQQTPGQGLQFLFEYFSETQRNKGNFPGRFSGRQFSNSRSEMNVSTLELGDSALYLCASRYPGNQETQYFGPGTRLLVL.

V usage is TRBV27 and J usage is TRBJ2-5; TRBD2 matches at 13 bases. TRBJ2-7 matches the DNA end more closely, so the J call is doubtful. Germline CDR1 reads MNHEY; CDR2 reads SMNVEV (reference sequence). The CDR3 spans 15 residues. CDR3 sequence (DNA): TGTGCCAGCAGTTTCAAGACTAGCGGGAGGTACGAGCAGTACTTC. Its protein is CASSFKTSGRYEQYF.

V gene TRBV5-4 combines with J gene TRBJ1-1; 9 bases are shared with TRBD1. Germline CDR1 SGHNT, CDR2 YYREEE (reference sequence). V was pared by 4 bases and J by 3 bases, with 7 bases of the junction left unmatched. There are 15 residues in the CDR3. CDR3 in amino acids: CASSQWTGEDTEAFF. CDR3 DNA: TGTGCCAGCAGCCAATGGACAGGGGAGGACACTGAAGCTTTCTTT.

This rearrangement joins TRBV9 to TRBJ1-3; D possibly corresponds to TRBD1 (6 bases). CDR3 length equals 17 residues. Trimming cost V 2 bases and J 0 bases, with 15 bases left between them. Germline V gene lookup returns CDR1 SGDLS and CDR2 YYNGEE. The chain's CDR3 is CASSVAPGTNSGNTIYF. CDR3 nucleotides: TGTGCCAGCAGCGTCGCTCCCGGGACAAACTCTGGAAACACCATATATTTT.

Concerning this clone: A junction boundary mismatches the germline segment, possibly from a read error. The chain employs TRBV2 and TRBJ2-6; tentatively, D is TRBD2 (7 bases). Germline lookup yields CDR1 SNHLY and CDR2 FYNNEI. This CDR3 spans 16 amino acids. The CDR3: CASSVQQLAGANVLPF. The CDR3 DNA follows: TGTGCCAGCAGCGTCCAACAGTTGGCGGGGGCCAACGTCCTGCCTTTC.

The chain links TRBV29-1 to TRBJ2-7, with unresolved D. Trimming shortened V by 5 bases and J by 1 base, and 12 bases separated the two germline ends. The germline V gene encodes CDR1 SQVTM and CDR2 ANQGSEA. There are 13 residues in the CDR3. CDR3 coding DNA: TGCAGCGTTCAATGGGCCAGTTCCTACGAGCAGTACTTC. This sequence encodes CSVQWASSYEQYF.

V is TRBV4-1 and J is TRBJ1-3, with D possibly being TRBD1 (6 bases). Germline CDR1 is MGHRA and CDR2 is YSYEKL. The V gene lost 2 bases and the J gene lost 4 bases, with 9 bases spanning the gap. The length of the CDR3 is 14 residues. Here the CDR3 DNA reads TGCGCCAGCAGCCAACAGGGGAGCGGAAACACCATATATTTT. This sequence encodes CASSQQGSGNTIYF.

The chain is built from TRBV7-2 and TRBJ2-1; TRBD2 aligns across 14 bases. The V and J ends lost 5 bases and 10 bases, in that order; junction bases with no gene match: 10. The CDR3 has 16 residues. In germline, CDR1 is SGHTA, CDR2 FQGNSA. CDR3 amino acids: CASSAGLAGGLREQFF. The CDR3 DNA is TGTGCCAGCAGCGCCGGACTAGCGGGAGGATTGAGGGAGCAGTTCTTC. The entire variable domain, with the rest obtained from reference TRBV7-2 and TRBJ2-1, is as follows: GAGVSQSPSNKVTEKGKDVELRCDPISGHTALYWYRQSLGQGLEFLIYFQGNSAPDKSGLPSDRFSAERTGGSVSTLTIQRTQQEDSAVYLCASSAGLAGGLREQFFGPGTRLTVL.

V usage is TRBV7-8 and J usage is TRBJ1-4; D is unclear. Trimming removed 4 bases at V and 5 bases at J, with 11 bases between. This CDR3 is built from 14 residues. Germline V gene sequence: CDR1 SGHVS, CDR2 FQNEAQ. CDR3 nucleotides: TGTGCCAGCAGCTCCGGACGGGAGAATGAAAAACTGTTTTTT. Protein: CASSSGRENEKLFF.

The chain links TRBV5-1 to TRBJ2-2; the match to TRBD1 covers 7 bases. Germline CDR1 is SGHRS and CDR2 is YFSETQ. The CDR3 loop spans 13 amino acids. V lost 5 bases, J lost 6 bases, and 4 bases stayed unmatched. CDR3 DNA: TGCGCCAGCAGTAAGACAGGGCCCGGGGAGCTGTTTTTT. Translated: CASSKTGPGELFF.

The CDR3 here is CASSVQGGTEAFF. The CDR3 DNA follows: TGTGCCAGCAGCGTACAGGGAGGCACTGAAGCTTTCTTT. V gene TRBV9 combines with J gene TRBJ1-1; tentative D call: TRBD1 (5 bases). Germline V gene lookup returns CDR1 SGDLS and CDR2 YYNGEE. The CDR3 consists of 13 residues. V was shortened by 1 base and J by 4 bases, with 8 bases between the two germline ends.